This T cell receptor (beta chain) was sequenced in a study of Graves' ophthalmopathy and Graves' hyperthyroidism (dated by TCRdb to between 2017 and 2018). About the study as a whole: Peripheral blood samples were taken at the time of initial diagnosis, before any treatment was given. The study used TCR beta repertoire signatures to distinguish Graves' ophthalmopathy from Graves' hyperthyroidism and to predict progression to ophthalmopathy. In total, approximately 130 blood samples were TCR-sequenced: fewer than 50 ophthalmopathy, some 75 hyperthyroidism and 17 hyperthyroidism-to-ophthalmopathy patients. To explore V-J signatures that separate ophthalmopathy from hyperthyroidism, a discovery set of fewer than 110 patients was enrolled, consisting of about 45 with ophthalmopathy and fewer than 60 with stable hyperthyroidism. An independent validation cohort comprised 18 hyperthyroidism patients and 15 to 17 patients who later progressed from hyperthyroidism to ophthalmopathy. In a handful of hyperthyroidism patients, the T-cell repertoire of thyroid tissue was compared with the T-cell repertoire of blood. Once sampling was done, hyperthyroidism patients were given methimazole at a starting dose of 30 mg daily, while ophthalmopathy patients were given high-dose intravenous methylprednisolone. The 100 discovery patients were randomly divided into training and test sets at a 7:3 ratio. Points the paper makes about the study in general: No statistical method was used to predetermine the sample size, and group allocation was not hidden from the investigators. In validation, the model predicted ophthalmopathy progression with about 70% sensitivity and roughly 72% specificity; more than ten predicted patients were CT-confirmed with GO in a median of about 6.2 months. Most of the expanded thyroid clonotypes with a frequency above 0.001 were also detected in blood, and it was suggested that the thyroid immune response may be reflected by blood repertoires. Ophthalmopathy was separated from stable hyperthyroidism by the 13-signature model with about 88% sensitivity and around 81% specificity in cross-validation and with 80%/75% in the test set.

For repertoire sequencing, the TCR beta CDR3 regions were amplified from RNA transcripts. A first-round RT-PCR used HTBI primers with the Qiagen OneStep RT-PCR kit, followed by a second-round multiplex PCR, size selection and purification. The libraries underwent paired-end sequencing with 100 bp reads on an Illumina HiSeq2000. In the authors' own workflow: SOAPnuke was used to process the reads, throwing out any read that had adapters, had uncalled bases, had a mean Phred below 15, or lacked an exact constant-primer or identifier match. COPE v1.2.5 was used to merge high-quality paired reads. Unique nucleotide sequences were defined as clonotypes and aligned to IMGT TRB V, D and J references using MiTCR v1.1. The analysis was limited to V-J combinations with a frequency above 0.0001, which together covered roughly 99% of the repertoires. For each V-J combination, a TCR clonal expansion and chaos score was defined as the ratio of F50 clonal expansion to chaos observed in the TCRdist matrix. Welch's t-statistics and random forest were used to reduce the features to approximately 13 V-J combinations, which were then used as input to a naive Bayes classifier. The similarity between thyroid and blood repertoires was quantified using the Morisita-Horn index. In-frame beta chains were kept once TCRdb had trimmed the public reads at Q25 with fastp and called clones with MiXCR. Entries are consolidated by CDR3 protein sequence, retaining the most common genes and DNA. The V and J calls follow TCRdb's processing rather than the paper's. Recorded for this sample are around 400,000 distinct CDR3 sequences; about 16% of them occurred a single time. Around 1.6% of the sample is taken by the ten largest.

Ophthalmopathy patients were characterized by moderately to severely active disease, a Clinical Activity Score of at least 3, a NOSPECS grade of at least 4, and a disease duration under 3 months. Patients were excluded if they had other autoimmune diseases, uncontrolled infections, pregnancy or lactation. Diagnosis relied on clinical symptoms, serum thyroxine, TRAb, thyroid ultrasound and orbital computed tomography. Using Ficoll-Paque density gradient centrifugation, PBMCs were isolated from 10 ml of fresh peripheral blood. Total RNA was extracted using Trizol reagent, and RNA quality was checked on an Agilent 2100 Bioanalyzer. This clonotype was counted at least ten times. Its antigen is still unknown. Within one base of it there is no much larger clone, and no base qualities were kept. Trimming costs V 1 base and J 3 bases, and their ends lie 9 bases apart. The CDR3 has 14 amino acids, counting the end cysteine and phenylalanine. The CDR3 DNA has 42 bases and is translated from base 1. CDR1 LNHDA and CDR2 SQIVND are derived from the germline V gene (reference sequence).

This clonotype was obtained from a woman under 30 with Graves' ophthalmopathy. Donor details come from another sample of the same person, matched by shared clones. Rearrangement joined TRBV19 to TRBJ1-1; no D gene is confidently identified. Sequenced: peripheral blood. The sequenced DNA is TGTGCCAGTAGTATAGCCGGGAGGGACACTGAAGCTTTCTTT. It translates to CASSIAGRDTEAFF. With the rest looked up from the reference TRBV19 and TRBJ1-1 genes rather than sequenced, the full variable domain is DGGITQSPKYLFRKEGQNVTLSCEQNLNHDAMYWYRQDPGQGLRLIYYSQIVNDFQKGDIAEGYSVSREKKESFPLTVTSAQKNPTAFYLCASSIAGRDTEAFFGQGTRLTVV.